The 10 T cell receptor beta chains in this list originate from one sample, sequenced in a study of T cells in tuberculosis. The table came from immunoSEQ multiplex PCR; TCRdb's copy has only in-frame clones and leaves some out. The sample lists approximately 49,000 clones, about 95% occurring once. Specified time point: new active TB diagnosis, blood taken before or within 7 days of starting treatment. The source was PBMCs, collected at tuberculosis diagnosis. The origin of the receptors is an adult with tuberculosis.

On this clone itself: Other DNA sequences in this specimen translate into the identical CDR3. The V gene is TRBV5-1, the J gene TRBJ2-3; TRBD2 matches at 8 bases. The CDR3 length is 14 residues. V gave up 0 bases and J gave up 4 bases; unmatched junction bases: 1. The germline V gene encodes CDR1 SGHRS and CDR2 YFSETQ. CDR3 sequence (DNA): TGCGCCAGCAGCTTGGCGGGAGGGCCAGATACGCAGTATTTT. This translates into CASSLAGGPDTQYF.

The rearrangement links TRBV7-6 to TRBJ2-3; 9 bases fit TRBD2. V was pared by 1 base and J by 0 bases, with 5 bases of the junction left unmatched. The germline V gene encodes CDR1 SGHVS and CDR2 FNYEAQ. This CDR3 comprises 17 residues. The CDR3: CASSLGASGVSTDTQYF. DNA of the CDR3: TGTGCCAGCAGCTTAGGGGCTAGCGGGGTCAGCACAGATACGCAGTATTTT.

This rearrangement joins TRBV6-1 to TRBJ2-1, with 13 bases matching TRBD2. V was clipped by 6 bases and J by 5 bases; unmatched bases: 10. The CDR3 contains 17 residues. Germline CDR1 reads MNHNS; CDR2 reads SASEGT. The DNA for the CDR3 is TGTGCCAGCAGGGAATTAAGACTAGCGGGAGGTAACAATGAGCAGTTCTTC. Residues: CASRELRLAGGNNEQFF.

The genes are TRBV28 and TRBJ2-4; TRBD1 matches at 10 bases. The CDR3 is 15 amino acids. With V trimmed by 5 bases and J by 5 bases, 6 bases remained unmatched. The germline CDR1 and CDR2 sequences are MDHEN and SYDVKM. In DNA, the CDR3 is TGTGCCAGCAGTGTCCAGACAGGGGGCCAAAACATTCAGTACTTC. This codes for CASSVQTGGQNIQYF.

CDR3 protein: CASRGQAPSSGNTIYF. CDR3 nucleotides: TGTGCCAGCAGGGGACAGGCACCCAGCTCTGGAAACACCATATATTTT. The chain employs TRBV2 and TRBJ1-3; 8 positions agree with TRBD1. The CDR3 runs to 16 residues. V lost 6 bases to trimming and J lost 0 bases; unmatched junction nucleotides: 7. CDR1 and CDR2 from the germline V gene are SNHLY and FYNNEI. The variable domain in full, completed from reference TRBV2 and TRBJ1-3, reads EPEVTQTPSHQVTQMGQEVILRCVPISNHLYFYWYRQILGQKVEFLVSFYNNEISEKSEIFDDQFSVERPDGSNFTLKIRSTKLEDSAMYFCASRGQAPSSGNTIYFGEGSWLTVV.

This clone was seen a single time. The J gene is TRBJ1-5, the V gene TRBV5-1; no clear D. Germline V gene data show CDR1 as SGHRS and CDR2 as YFSETQ. Trimming took 3 bases from V and 6 from J, leaving 16 bases between them. CDR3 length: 15 amino acids. The DNA for the CDR3 is TGCGCCAGCAGCTCCCTCCCCGGAGAGGGTCAGCCCCAGCATTTT. This gives the protein CASSSLPGEGQPQHF. Full variable domain (rest looked up from reference TRBV5-1 and TRBJ1-5): KAGVTQTPRYLIKTRGQQVTLSCSPISGHRSVSWYQQTPGQGLQFLFEYFSETQRNKGNFPGRFSGRQFSNSRSEMNVSTLELGDSALYLCASSSLPGEGQPQHFGDGTRLSIL.

This chain connects TRBV13 to TRBJ2-1, with 7 bases aligning to TRBD2. Germline values: CDR1 PRHDT, CDR2 FYEKMQ (reference sequence). V dropped 2 bases and J dropped 6; count of bases not matched to a gene: 16. This CDR3 has 18 amino acids. The CDR3 DNA is TGTGCCAGCAGCTTATCAATACCCGGGACTATCAAGATCAATGAGCAGTTCTTC. Amino acids: CASSLSIPGTIKINEQFF.

The J gene is TRBJ1-2, the V gene TRBV7-2; D is perhaps TRBD1 (5 bases). Per germline, CDR1 SGHTA and CDR2 FQGNSA. The V and J ends lost 5 bases and 4 bases respectively, with 14 bases between them. The CDR3 runs 14 residues. The CDR3 DNA reads TGTGCCAGCAGCCAACCCGAAGACAGCTATGGCTACACCTTC. Translating gives CASSQPEDSYGYTF.

V and J are TRBV19 and TRBJ1-1; TRBD1 is a possible D gene (5 bases). The CDR3 is made up of 15 amino acids. Germline loops: CDR1 LNHDA, CDR2 SQIVND (reference sequence). V lost 2 bases to trimming and J lost 0 bases, with 10 bases between them. The CDR3 sequence is CASSIFDSMNTEAFF. CDR3 DNA: TGTGCCAGTAGTATATTCGACAGCATGAACACTGAAGCTTTCTTT.

This clone was seen a single time. J is TRBJ1-2 and V is TRBV30, with 7 bases aligning to TRBD1. CDR3 length: 12 residues. J was trimmed by 7 bases and V by 5 bases; bases with no gene match: 7. Germline V gives CDR1 GTSNPN, CDR2 SVGIG (reference sequence). In DNA form, the CDR3 reads TGTGCCTGGCTGGCAGGGGGTCGTGGCTACACCTTC. It translates to CAWLAGGRGYTF.